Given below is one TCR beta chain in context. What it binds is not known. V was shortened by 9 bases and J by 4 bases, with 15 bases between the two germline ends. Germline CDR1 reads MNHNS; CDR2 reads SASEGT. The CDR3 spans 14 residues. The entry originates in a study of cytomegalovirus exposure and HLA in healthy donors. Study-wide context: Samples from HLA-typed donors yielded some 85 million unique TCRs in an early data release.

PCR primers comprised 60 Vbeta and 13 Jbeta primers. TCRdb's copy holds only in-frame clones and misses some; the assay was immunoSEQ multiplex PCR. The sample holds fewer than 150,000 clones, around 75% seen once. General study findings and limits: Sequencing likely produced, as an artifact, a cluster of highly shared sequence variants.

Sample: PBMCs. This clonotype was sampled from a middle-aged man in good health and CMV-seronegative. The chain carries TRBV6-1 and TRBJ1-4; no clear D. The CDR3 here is CASRGRPRNEKLFF. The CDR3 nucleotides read TGTGCCAGTCGAGGCCGGCCACGTAATGAAAAACTGTTTTTT.